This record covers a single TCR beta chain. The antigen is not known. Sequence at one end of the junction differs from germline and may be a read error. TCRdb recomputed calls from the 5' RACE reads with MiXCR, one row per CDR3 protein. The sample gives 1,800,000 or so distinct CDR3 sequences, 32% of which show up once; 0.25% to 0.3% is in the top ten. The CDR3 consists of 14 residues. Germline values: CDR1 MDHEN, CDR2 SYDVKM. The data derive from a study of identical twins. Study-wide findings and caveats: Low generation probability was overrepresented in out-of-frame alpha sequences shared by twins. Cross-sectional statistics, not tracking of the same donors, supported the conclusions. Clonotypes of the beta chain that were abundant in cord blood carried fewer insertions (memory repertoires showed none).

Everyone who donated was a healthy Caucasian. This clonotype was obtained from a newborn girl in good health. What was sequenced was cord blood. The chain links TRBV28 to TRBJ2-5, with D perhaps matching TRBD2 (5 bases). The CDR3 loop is CASSHPTRPETQCF. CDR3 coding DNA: TGTGCCAGCAGTCACCCCACTAGACCCGAGACCCAGTGCTTC. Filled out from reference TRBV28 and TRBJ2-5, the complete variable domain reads DVKVTQSSRYLVKRTGEKVFLECVQDMDHENMFWYRQDPGLGLRLIYFSYDVKMKEKGDIPEGYSVSREKKERFSLILESASTNQTSMYLCASSHPTRPETQCFGPGTRLLVL.